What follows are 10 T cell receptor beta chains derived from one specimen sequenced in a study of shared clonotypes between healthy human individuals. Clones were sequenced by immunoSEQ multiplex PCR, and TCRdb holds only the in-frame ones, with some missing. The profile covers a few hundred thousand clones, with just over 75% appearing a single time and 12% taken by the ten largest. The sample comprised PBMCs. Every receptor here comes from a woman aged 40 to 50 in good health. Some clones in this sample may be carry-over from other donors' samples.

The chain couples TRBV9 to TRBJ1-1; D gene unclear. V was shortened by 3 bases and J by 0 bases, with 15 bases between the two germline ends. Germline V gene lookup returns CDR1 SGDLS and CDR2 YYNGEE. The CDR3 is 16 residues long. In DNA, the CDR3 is TGTGCCAGCAGCGGGACGTGGTTTGGGTTGAACACTGAAGCTTTCTTT. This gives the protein CASSGTWFGLNTEAFF.

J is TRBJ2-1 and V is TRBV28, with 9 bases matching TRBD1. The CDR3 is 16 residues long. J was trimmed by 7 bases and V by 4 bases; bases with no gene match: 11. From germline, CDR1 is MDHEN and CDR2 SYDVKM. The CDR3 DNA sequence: TGTGCCAGCAGTTCGACCTCACAGGGGGCGGCGAATGAGCAGTTCTTC. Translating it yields CASSSTSQGAANEQFF.

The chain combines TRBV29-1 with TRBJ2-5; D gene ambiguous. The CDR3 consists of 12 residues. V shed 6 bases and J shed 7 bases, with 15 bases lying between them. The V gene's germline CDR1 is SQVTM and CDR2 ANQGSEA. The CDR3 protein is CSVEKGAATQYF. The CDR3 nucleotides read TGCAGCGTCGAAAAAGGTGCGGCGACCCAGTACTTC.

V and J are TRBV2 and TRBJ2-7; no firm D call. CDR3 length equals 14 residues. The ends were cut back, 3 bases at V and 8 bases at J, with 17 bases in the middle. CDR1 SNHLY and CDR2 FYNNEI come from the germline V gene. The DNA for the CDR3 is TGTGCCAGCAGTGATATAGGTTCGAAAGAGAAGCAGTACTTC. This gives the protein CASSDIGSKEKQYF.

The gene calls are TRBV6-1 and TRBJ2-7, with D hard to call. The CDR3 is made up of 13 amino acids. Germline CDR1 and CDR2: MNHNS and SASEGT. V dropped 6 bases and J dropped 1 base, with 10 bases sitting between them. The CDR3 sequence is CASRGSGSYEQYF. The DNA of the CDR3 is TGTGCCAGCAGGGGGTCGGGTTCCTACGAGCAGTACTTC.

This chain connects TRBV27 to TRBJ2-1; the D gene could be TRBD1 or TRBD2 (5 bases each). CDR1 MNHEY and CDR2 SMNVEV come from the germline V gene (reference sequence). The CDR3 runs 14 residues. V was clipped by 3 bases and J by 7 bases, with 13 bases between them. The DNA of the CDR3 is TGTGCCAGCAGTTTTCTACTAGGGGCAAATGAGCAGTTCTTC. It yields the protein CASSFLLGANEQFF.

CDR3 sequence reads: CAISGLAGGPDTQYF. The CDR3 DNA reads as TGTGCCATCAGCGGACTAGCGGGAGGCCCAGATACGCAGTATTTT. J is TRBJ2-3 and V is TRBV10-3; TRBD2 matches 14 bases. V lost 6 bases to trimming and J lost 4 bases; unmatched junction nucleotides: 3. This CDR3 comprises 15 residues. Germline-derived CDR1 and CDR2 are ENHRY and SYGVKD.

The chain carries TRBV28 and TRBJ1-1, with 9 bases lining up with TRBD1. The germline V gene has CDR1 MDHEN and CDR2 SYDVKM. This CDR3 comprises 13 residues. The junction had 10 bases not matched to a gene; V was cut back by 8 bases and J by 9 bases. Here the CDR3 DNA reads TGTGCCAGCTGGTCCCGGGACAGGGTTAAAGCTTTCTTT. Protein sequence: CASWSRDRVKAFF.

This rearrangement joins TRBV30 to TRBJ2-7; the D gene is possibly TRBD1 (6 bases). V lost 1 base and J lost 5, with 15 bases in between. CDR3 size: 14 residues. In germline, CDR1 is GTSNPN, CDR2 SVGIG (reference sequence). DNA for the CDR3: TGTGCCTGGAGTGCCAGCAGGGGCTCGGACGAGCAGTACTTC. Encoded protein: CAWSASRGSDEQYF.

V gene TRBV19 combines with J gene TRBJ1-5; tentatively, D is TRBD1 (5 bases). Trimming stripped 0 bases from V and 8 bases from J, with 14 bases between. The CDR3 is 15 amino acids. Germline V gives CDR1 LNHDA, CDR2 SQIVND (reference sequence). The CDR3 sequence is CASSIEGEGTKPQHF. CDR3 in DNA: TGTGCCAGTAGTATAGAAGGTGAAGGGACGAAGCCCCAGCATTTT.